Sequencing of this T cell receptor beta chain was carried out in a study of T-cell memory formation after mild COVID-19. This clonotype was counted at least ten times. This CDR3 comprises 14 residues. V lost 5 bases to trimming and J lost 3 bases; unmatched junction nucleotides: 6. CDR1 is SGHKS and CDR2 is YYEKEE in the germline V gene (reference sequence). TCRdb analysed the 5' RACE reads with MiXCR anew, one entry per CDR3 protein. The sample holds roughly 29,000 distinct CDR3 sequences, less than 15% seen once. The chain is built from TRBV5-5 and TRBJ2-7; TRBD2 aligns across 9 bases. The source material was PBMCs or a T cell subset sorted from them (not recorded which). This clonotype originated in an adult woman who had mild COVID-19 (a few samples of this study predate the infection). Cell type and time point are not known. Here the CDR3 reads CASSLASGDYEQYF. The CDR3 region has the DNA TGTGCCAGCAGTCTGGCTAGCGGGGACTACGAGCAGTACTTC.